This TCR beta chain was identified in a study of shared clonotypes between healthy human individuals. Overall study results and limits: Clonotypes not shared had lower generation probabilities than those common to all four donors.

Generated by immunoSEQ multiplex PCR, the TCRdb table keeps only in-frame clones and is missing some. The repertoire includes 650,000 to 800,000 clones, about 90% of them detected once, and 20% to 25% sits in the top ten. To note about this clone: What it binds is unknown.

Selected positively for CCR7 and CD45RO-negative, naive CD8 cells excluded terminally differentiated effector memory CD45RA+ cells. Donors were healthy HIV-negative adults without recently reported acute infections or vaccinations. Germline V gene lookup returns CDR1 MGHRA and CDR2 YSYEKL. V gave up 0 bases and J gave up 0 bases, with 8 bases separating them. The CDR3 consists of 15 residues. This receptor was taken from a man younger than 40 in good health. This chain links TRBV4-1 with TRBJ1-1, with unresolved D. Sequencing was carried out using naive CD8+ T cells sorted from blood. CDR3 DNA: TGCGCCAGCAGCCAAGACGGGGATGTGAACACTGAAGCTTTCTTT. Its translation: CASSQDGDVNTEAFF.